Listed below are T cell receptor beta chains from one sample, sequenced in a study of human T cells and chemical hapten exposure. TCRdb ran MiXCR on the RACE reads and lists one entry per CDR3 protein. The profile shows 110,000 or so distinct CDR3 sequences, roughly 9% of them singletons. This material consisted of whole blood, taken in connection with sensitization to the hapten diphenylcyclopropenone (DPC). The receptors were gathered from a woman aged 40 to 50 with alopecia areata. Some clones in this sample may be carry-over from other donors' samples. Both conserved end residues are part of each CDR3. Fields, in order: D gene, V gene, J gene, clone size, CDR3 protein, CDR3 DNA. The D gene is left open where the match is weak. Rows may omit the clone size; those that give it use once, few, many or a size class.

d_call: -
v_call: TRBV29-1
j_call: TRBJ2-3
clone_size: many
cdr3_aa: CSVVVASFTDTQYF
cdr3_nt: TGCAGCGTTGTAGTCGCTAGTTTCACAGATACGCAGTATTTT

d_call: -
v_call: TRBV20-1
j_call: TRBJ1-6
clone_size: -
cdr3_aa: CSARTSGGYNSPLHF
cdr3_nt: TGCAGTGCTAGAACCTCGGGGGGCTATAATTCACCCCTCCACTTT

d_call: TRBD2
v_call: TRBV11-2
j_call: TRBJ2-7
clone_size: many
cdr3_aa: CASSYHSGGPYEQYF
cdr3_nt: TGTGCCAGCAGCTACCATAGCGGGGGTCCTTACGAGCAGTACTTC

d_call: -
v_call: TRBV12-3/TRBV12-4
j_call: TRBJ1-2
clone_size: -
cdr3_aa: CASSSNGYTF
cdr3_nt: TGTGCCAGCAGTTCGAATGGCTACACCTTC

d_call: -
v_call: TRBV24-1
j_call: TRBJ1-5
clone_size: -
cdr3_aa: CATSETTGMGNQPQHF
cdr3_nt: TGTGCCACCAGTGAAACAACAGGGATGGGTAATCAGCCCCAGCATTTT

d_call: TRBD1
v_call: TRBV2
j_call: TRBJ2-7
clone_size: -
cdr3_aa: CASLEMQGDPYEQYF
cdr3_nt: TGTGCCAGCCTGGAGATGCAGGGGGACCCCTACGAGCAGTACTTC

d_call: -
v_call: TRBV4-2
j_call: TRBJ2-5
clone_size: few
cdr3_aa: CASSQEVGNQETQYF
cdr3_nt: TGTGCCAGCAGCCAAGAAGTGGGGAATCAAGAGACCCAGTACTTC

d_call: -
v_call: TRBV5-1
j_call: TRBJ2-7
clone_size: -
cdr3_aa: CASRLSHASSCEQYF
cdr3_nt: TGCGCCAGCAGGCTTAGCCACGCGAGCTCCTGCGAGCAGTACTTC

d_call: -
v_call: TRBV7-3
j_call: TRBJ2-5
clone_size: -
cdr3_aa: CASSFSGGKETQYF
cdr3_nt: TGTGCCAGCAGCTTCTCCGGGGGAAAGGAGACCCAGTACTTC

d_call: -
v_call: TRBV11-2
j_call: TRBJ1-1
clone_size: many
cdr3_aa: CASSAGLDTEAFF
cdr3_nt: TGTGCCAGCAGCGCCGGGTTGGACACTGAAGCTTTCTTT

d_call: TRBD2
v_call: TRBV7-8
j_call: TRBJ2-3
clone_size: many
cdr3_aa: CASSSWTSGRTDTQYF
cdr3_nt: TGTGCCAGCAGCTCCTGGACTAGCGGACGCACAGATACGCAGTATTTT

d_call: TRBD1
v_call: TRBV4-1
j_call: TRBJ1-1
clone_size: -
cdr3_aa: CASSLVGTGGLGTEAFF
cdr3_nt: TGCGCCAGCAGCCTTGTTGGGACAGGGGGCTTGGGGACTGAAGCTTTCTTT

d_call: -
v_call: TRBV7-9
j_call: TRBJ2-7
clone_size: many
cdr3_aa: CASSLELRAEQYF
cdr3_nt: TGTGCCAGCAGCTTAGAGTTAAGGGCCGAGCAGTACTTC

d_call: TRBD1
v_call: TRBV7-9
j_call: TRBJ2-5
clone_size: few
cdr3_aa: CASSLVRDSQETQYF
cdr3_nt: TGTGCCAGCAGCTTAGTCCGGGACAGTCAAGAGACCCAGTACTTC

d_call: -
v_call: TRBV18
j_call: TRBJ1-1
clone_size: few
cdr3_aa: CASSSTGRNTEAFF
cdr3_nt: TGTGCCAGCTCATCGACGGGGAGGAACACTGAAGCTTTCTTT

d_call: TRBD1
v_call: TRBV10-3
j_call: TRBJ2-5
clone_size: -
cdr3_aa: CAISSQGAGQETQYF
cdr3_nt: TGTGCCATCAGTTCCCAGGGGGCCGGGCAAGAGACCCAGTACTTC

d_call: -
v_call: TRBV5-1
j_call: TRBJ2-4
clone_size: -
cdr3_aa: CASSLLTRGELGIQYF
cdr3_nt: TGCGCCAGCAGCTTGTTGACCCGGGGCGAGCTAGGCATTCAGTACTTC

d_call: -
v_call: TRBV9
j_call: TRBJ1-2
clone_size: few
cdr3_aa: CASSVAGNSNYGYTF
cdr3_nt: TGTGCCAGCAGCGTAGCTGGGAACTCCAACTATGGCTACACCTTC

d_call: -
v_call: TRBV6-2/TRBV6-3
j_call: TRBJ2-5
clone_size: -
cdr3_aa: CASSYREGSQETQYF
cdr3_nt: TGTGCCAGCAGTTATCGGGAAGGATCCCAAGAGACCCAGTACTTC

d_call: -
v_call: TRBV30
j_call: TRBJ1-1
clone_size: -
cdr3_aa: CAWSNGRNTEAFF
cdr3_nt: TGTGCCTGGAGTAACGGGCGGAACACTGAAGCTTTCTTT

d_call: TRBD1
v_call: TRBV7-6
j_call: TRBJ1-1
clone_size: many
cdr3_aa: CASSTQGDTEAFF
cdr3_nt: TGTGCCAGCAGCACTCAGGGGGACACGGAAGCTTTCTTT

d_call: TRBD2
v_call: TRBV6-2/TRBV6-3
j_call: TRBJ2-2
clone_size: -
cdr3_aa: CASNERGSDGELFF
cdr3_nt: TGTGCCAGCAACGAGCGGGGGAGTGACGGGGAGCTGTTTTTT

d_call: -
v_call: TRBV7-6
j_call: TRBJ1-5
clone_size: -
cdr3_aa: CASSLTPGGGNQPQHF
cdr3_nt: TGTGCCAGCAGCTTAACCCCCGGGGGTGGCAATCAGCCCCAGCATTTT

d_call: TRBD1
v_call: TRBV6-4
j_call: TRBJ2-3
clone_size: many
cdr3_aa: CASSGTGVDTQYF
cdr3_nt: TGTGCCAGCAGTGGGACAGGGGTGGATACGCAGTATTTT

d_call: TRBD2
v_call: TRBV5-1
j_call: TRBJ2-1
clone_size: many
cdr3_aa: CASGIAGDNEQFF
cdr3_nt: TGCGCCAGCGGAATAGCGGGGGACAATGAGCAGTTCTTC

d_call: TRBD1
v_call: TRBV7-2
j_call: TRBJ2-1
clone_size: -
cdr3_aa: CASSAQQGSWNEQFF
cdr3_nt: TGTGCCAGCAGCGCGCAACAGGGGTCGTGGAATGAGCAGTTCTTC